A single sample is the source of the 16 T cell receptor beta chains below, sequenced in a study of blood T cell repertoires in COVID-19 (dated by TCRdb to the early 2020s). The library came from the immunoSEQ multiplex PCR assay. Not all clones reach the TCRdb copy of this immuneACCESS table, which keeps in-frame sequences only. Checked studies attribute under half of the gap to unresolved V genes and leave the rest unexplained. The sample records 90,000 or so clones, 75% to 90% of which are singletons. The ten largest clones represent 0.95% to 1.5% of the sample. Sequencing was carried out using peripheral blood. Receptors originate from an elderly man with active or convalescent COVID-19.

The chain carries TRBV5-1 and TRBJ2-6; D uncertain. This CDR3 comprises 15 residues. The V gene lost 4 bases and the J gene lost 0 bases, with 8 bases spanning the gap. Germline CDR1 and CDR2: SGHRS and YFSETQ. CDR3 bases: TGCGCCAGCAGCCACGAGATCTCTGGGGCCAACGTCCTGACTTTC. Protein sequence: CASSHEISGANVLTF. Full variable domain (remainder filled in from reference TRBV5-1 and TRBJ2-6): KAGVTQTPRYLIKTRGQQVTLSCSPISGHRSVSWYQQTPGQGLQFLFEYFSETQRNKGNFPGRFSGRQFSNSRSEMNVSTLELGDSALYLCASSHEISGANVLTFGAGSRLTVL.

DNA for the CDR3: TGTGCCAGCAGTCAAGGACAGGGAGGGTATGGCTACACCTTC. Translating it yields CASSQGQGGYGYTF. The chain uses TRBV28 and TRBJ1-2; 8 bases are a match to TRBD1. The length of the CDR3 is 14 residues. V was clipped by 5 bases and J by 5 bases; unmatched bases: 7. Germline CDR1 MDHEN, CDR2 SYDVKM.

The V and J genes are TRBV15 and TRBJ1-1; TRBD1 aligns across 9 bases. V dropped 0 bases and J dropped 3; count of bases not matched to a gene: 2. In germline, CDR1 is LNHNV, CDR2 YYDKDF (reference sequence). The CDR3 has 15 residues. CDR3 loop: CATSRDTGGYTEAFF. CDR3 in DNA: TGTGCCACCAGCAGAGATACAGGGGGCTACACTGAAGCTTTCTTT.

The chain has TRBV19 and TRBJ1-2; tentative D call: TRBD1 (6 bases). V gave up 8 bases and J gave up 4 bases, with 14 bases separating them. The germline CDR1 and CDR2 sequences are LNHDA and SQIVND (reference sequence). The CDR3 has 13 amino acids. CDR3 sequence (DNA): TGTGCCAGTGGCAAACAGGGATTCTATGGCTACACCTTC. It encodes CASGKQGFYGYTF.

V usage is TRBV3-1 (or the pseudogene TRBV3-2) and J usage is TRBJ2-2, with D perhaps TRBD1 (6 bases). The germline V gene has CDR1 LGHDT and CDR2 YNNKEL (reference sequence). The CDR3 loop spans 16 amino acids. Between the trimmed V and J ends, which lost 3 bases and 0 bases, there was a span of 11 bases. The CDR3 is CASSHNRAPNTGELFF. CDR3 bases: TGTGCCAGCAGCCACAACAGGGCTCCGAACACCGGGGAGCTGTTTTTT.

This chain uses TRBV7-2 with TRBJ2-1; possibly TRBD1 for D (5 bases). The length of the CDR3 is 14 residues. Trimming stripped 5 bases from V and 5 bases from J, with 13 bases between. Germline V gives CDR1 SGHTA, CDR2 FQGNSA. The CDR3, as DNA: TGTGCCAGCAGCCCCAACAGGCGAAACAATGAGCAGTTCTTC. Translating it yields CASSPNRRNNEQFF.

This chain connects TRBV4-2 to TRBJ2-2, with D perhaps TRBD2 (5 bases). The germline gives CDR1 LGHNA, CDR2 YNFKEQ. The CDR3 is 17 residues long. Trimming stripped 2 bases from V and 4 bases from J, with 17 bases between. The DNA of the CDR3 is TGTGCCAGCAGCCAACCCCTCAGAGAGGGCGGCACCGGGGAGCTGTTTTTT. This sequence encodes CASSQPLREGGTGELFF.

This chain connects TRBV5-8 to TRBJ1-3; D gene ambiguous. This CDR3 is built from 16 residues. The V gene's germline CDR1 is SGHTS and CDR2 YDEGEE. The V end was cut by 4 bases, the J end by 0 bases, with 14 bases between. CDR3 in amino acids: CASSPRGASSGNTIYF. The CDR3 DNA reads as TGTGCCAGCAGCCCCCGGGGAGCTTCCTCTGGAAACACCATATATTTT.

The chain carries TRBV10-3 and TRBJ1-3, with TRBD1 as a possible D gene (6 bases). Germline V CDR1 and CDR2: ENHRY, SYGVKD. The ends were cut back, 9 bases at V and 0 bases at J, with 15 bases in the middle. The CDR3 extends over 15 amino acids. The CDR3 reads CAIRTASYSGNTIYF. The CDR3 DNA sequence: TGTGCCATTCGGACAGCCTCCTACTCTGGAAACACCATATATTTT.

The genes are TRBV7-2 and TRBJ2-2, with TRBD1 matching over 7 bases. CDR1 is SGHTA, CDR2 FQGNSA, per germline. The CDR3 is 16 amino acids. The V gene end was trimmed by 5 bases and the J gene end by 1 base; junction bases not matched to a gene: 7. The CDR3 reads CASSAWDSLNTGELFF. The DNA for the CDR3 is TGTGCCAGCAGCGCGTGGGACAGCTTGAACACCGGGGAGCTGTTTTTT.

This chain uses TRBV9 with TRBJ2-1, with 10 bases identical to TRBD2. From germline, CDR1 is SGDLS and CDR2 YYNGEE. CDR3 size: 16 residues. J gave up 3 bases and V 0 bases, and 3 bases lay outside the gene matches. Written as DNA, the CDR3 is TGTGCCAGCAGCGTAGCTAGCGGGAGTTTCTACAATGAGCAGTTCTTC. It is translated as CASSVASGSFYNEQFF.

The V gene is TRBV3-1 (or the pseudogene TRBV3-2), the J gene TRBJ2-7, with D possibly TRBD2 on 5 matching bases. CDR3 length: 14 amino acids. From germline, CDR1 is LGHDT and CDR2 YNNKEL (reference sequence). The V gene lost 1 base and the J gene lost 7 bases, with 14 bases spanning the gap. The CDR3 sequence: CASSQVTQSGEQYF. The CDR3 DNA follows: TGTGCCAGCAGCCAAGTCACCCAATCGGGAGAGCAGTACTTC.

V is TRBV24-1 and J is TRBJ2-5; weak D call: TRBD1 (7 bases). Germline CDR1 is KGHDR and CDR2 is SFDVKD. The CDR3 consists of 13 residues. The germline V and J ends were trimmed by 10 bases and 5 bases, with 16 bases remaining between them. CDR3 sequence (DNA): TGTGCCACAAGCCAGACAGGGAGGGAGACCCAGTACTTC. Its translation is CATSQTGRETQYF.

This chain uses TRBV6-1 with TRBJ1-3, with a weak D call TRBD1 (5 bases). The V end lost 0 bases, the J end lost 5 bases, and 14 bases lay between the germline ends. The CDR3 runs to 16 residues. From germline, CDR1 is MNHNS and CDR2 SASEGT. The CDR3 region is CASSEASARERNTIYF. CDR3 coding DNA: TGTGCCAGCAGTGAAGCGAGCGCCAGGGAACGAAACACCATATATTTT.

This chain connects TRBV24-1 to TRBJ2-1; a possible D gene is TRBD2 (6 bases). Germline-derived CDR1 and CDR2 are KGHDR and SFDVKD. Deletions cut 8 bases from V and 9 bases from J, with 13 bases between. The CDR3 has 12 residues. The CDR3 nucleotides read TGTGCCACCATGGCTAGCGTGGGTGAGCAGTTCTTC. This codes for CATMASVGEQFF.

This chain links TRBV10-3 with TRBJ1-1; 9 bases fit TRBD1. V gave up 10 bases and J gave up 1 base; unmatched junction bases: 10. This CDR3 is built from 15 residues. Germline V gives CDR1 ENHRY, CDR2 SYGVKD. CDR3 coding DNA: TGTGCCACCCGAATCACGACAGGGGGGAACACTGAAGCTTTCTTT. It is translated as CATRITTGGNTEAFF.